What follows are 27 T cell receptor beta chains derived from one specimen sequenced in a study of control samples from healthy donors and cancer patients (TCRdb year 2020). Preparation of the library involved the immunoSEQ multiplex PCR assay. TCRdb carries this immuneACCESS record with in-frame sequences only. Its versions omit some clonotypes, under half of them owing to an unresolved V gene in the studies checked, with the rest unexplained. This sample has over 30,000 clones in its table, and about 85% of those were observed once. Of the sample, about 1.6% is held by the ten largest clones. The sequencing sample was made of PBMCs. Every receptor here comes from a woman aged 40 to 50 with lung cancer.

V is TRBV19 and J is TRBJ2-3, with TRBD2 matching 8 bases. With 1 base clipped from V and 4 bases from J, the junction kept 1 base outside the gene matches. Germline-derived CDR1 and CDR2 are LNHDA and SQIVND (reference sequence). The CDR3 totals 14 residues. Here the CDR3 DNA reads TGTGCCAGTAGTATAGCGGGGGGGCCAGATACGCAGTATTTT. It yields the protein CASSIAGGPDTQYF.

The sample holds a few counts of this clone. V gene TRBV5-1 combines with J gene TRBJ1-1; D gene ambiguous. Germline CDR1 SGHRS, CDR2 YFSETQ. This CDR3 is built from 16 residues. Trimming removed 0 bases from V and 1 base from J, with 13 bases in between. The CDR3 reads CASSLVGAARNTEAFF. DNA of the CDR3: TGCGCCAGCAGCTTGGTAGGAGCAGCGCGGAACACTGAAGCTTTCTTT.

This clone was counted once. This chain connects TRBV4-3 to TRBJ1-1, with unresolved D. Germline CDR1 is LGHNA and CDR2 is YSLEER. The CDR3 runs to 14 residues. Between the trimmed V and J ends, which lost 1 base and 3 bases, there was a span of 9 bases. The CDR3 region is CASSQGSWDTEAFF. CDR3 bases: TGCGCCAGCAGCCAAGGATCATGGGACACTGAAGCTTTCTTT.

This chain uses TRBV7-8 with TRBJ2-1; the D gene is possibly TRBD1 (5 bases). Germline CDR1 and CDR2: SGHVS and FQNEAQ. This CDR3 has 16 residues. V was trimmed by 5 bases and J by 0 bases, leaving 14 bases between them. CDR3 in amino acids: CASSPLGRSSYNEQFF. The CDR3 DNA reads as TGTGCCAGCAGCCCCCTGGGGCGCTCCTCCTACAATGAGCAGTTCTTC.

J is TRBJ1-2 and V is TRBV4-2; D not resolved. CDR1 is LGHNA, CDR2 YNFKEQ, per germline. There are 15 residues in the CDR3. The V and J ends lost 1 base and 2 bases respectively, with 11 bases between them. The CDR3 sequence: CASSQGGTENYGYTF. The CDR3 DNA reads as TGTGCCAGCAGCCAAGGGGGAACGGAGAACTATGGCTACACCTTC.

The chain combines TRBV5-4 with TRBJ2-3; TRBD2 matches at 7 bases. The CDR3 contains 15 residues. Germline CDR1 reads SGHNT; CDR2 reads YYREEE (reference sequence). The trim removed 5 bases at V and 0 bases at J, leaving 6 bases unmatched. The CDR3 region is CASRPASGSTDTQYF. The CDR3 bases are TGTGCCAGCAGACCCGCTAGCGGAAGCACAGATACGCAGTATTTT. Drawing the rest from reference TRBV5-4 and TRBJ2-3, the complete variable domain is ETGVTQSPTHLIKTRGQQVTLRCSSQSGHNTVSWYQQALGQGPQFIFQYYREEENGRGNFPPRFSGLQFPNYSSELNVNALELDDSALYLCASRPASGSTDTQYFGPGTRLTVL.

The rearrangement uses TRBV7-8 and TRBJ2-1; D is ambiguous. The germline gives CDR1 SGHVS, CDR2 FQNEAQ. Between the trimmed V and J ends, which lost 5 bases and 10 bases, there was a span of 18 bases. The length of the CDR3 is 14 residues. The CDR3 reads CASSTHRSSVEQFF. The CDR3 coding sequence is TGTGCCAGCAGCACTCACCGTTCAAGCGTCGAGCAGTTCTTC.

The chain carries TRBV14 and TRBJ2-2; maybe TRBD1 (5 bases). CDR1 and CDR2 (germline): SGHDN, FVKESK. The germline V and J ends were trimmed by 6 bases and 5 bases, with 13 bases remaining between them. CDR3 length: 14 residues. CDR3 amino acids: CASSKRQFTGELFF. As DNA, the CDR3 is TGTGCCAGCAGTAAAAGACAGTTTACCGGGGAGCTGTTTTTT. Combining the CDR3 with reference TRBV14 and TRBJ2-2 gives the whole variable domain EAGVTQFPSHSVIEKGQTVTLRCDPISGHDNLYWYRRVMGKEIKFLLHFVKESKQDESGMPNNRFLAERTGGTYSTLKVQPAELEDSGVYFCASSKRQFTGELFFGEGSRLTVL.

The chain recombines TRBV6-1 with TRBJ1-2; no clear D. The ends were cut back, 2 bases at V and 4 bases at J, with 8 bases in the middle. The germline V gene encodes CDR1 MNHNS and CDR2 SASEGT. This CDR3 contains 13 residues. CDR3 DNA: TGTGCCAGCAGTGAAAGGCGGGCCTATGGCTACACCTTC. As protein: CASSERRAYGYTF.

The V call is TRBV5-4, the J call TRBJ2-7; the D is unclear. Per germline, CDR1 SGHNT and CDR2 YYREEE (reference sequence). Trimming left V 0 bases short and J 1 base short, with 5 bases between. This CDR3 comprises 13 residues. The CDR3, as DNA: TGTGCCAGCAGCTTGGACACATCCTACGAGCAGTACTTC. This codes for CASSLDTSYEQYF.

J is TRBJ1-6 and V is TRBV2; no reliable D call. V was cut by 7 bases and J by 6 bases, with 10 bases left in between. Germline V gives CDR1 SNHLY, CDR2 FYNNEI. The CDR3 extends over 13 amino acids. Written as DNA, the CDR3 is TGTGCCAGCAATGGAGCCGTTAATTCACCCCTCCACTTT. This gives the protein CASNGAVNSPLHF.

This chain links TRBV3-1 (or the pseudogene TRBV3-2) with TRBJ2-7; 9 bases agree with TRBD2. Germline assignment: CDR1 LGHDT and CDR2 YNNKEL (reference sequence). The CDR3 covers 15 residues. Trimming removed 1 base from V and 4 bases from J; junction bases left unmatched: 5. Here the CDR3 reads CASSQVGTSLYEQYF. The CDR3 nucleotides read TGTGCCAGCAGCCAAGTGGGGACTAGCCTATACGAGCAGTACTTC.

V and J are TRBV24-1 and TRBJ2-7, with no clear D. CDR1 is KGHDR and CDR2 is SFDVKD in the germline V gene. V was clipped by 1 base and J by 3 bases, with 0 bases between them. The CDR3 sequence is 11 residues long. CDR3 amino acids: CATSDFYEQYF. The CDR3 nucleotides are TGTGCCACCAGTGATTTCTACGAGCAGTACTTC.

The chain carries TRBV6-4 and TRBJ2-3; a possible D gene is TRBD2 (7 bases). This CDR3 has 15 residues. Germline loops: CDR1 MRHNA, CDR2 SNTAGT. V dropped 2 bases and J dropped 0 bases, with 9 bases sitting between them. For the CDR3, the DNA is TGTGCCAGCAGTGACGGGGGGGCTAGCACAGATACGCAGTATTTT. Translated: CASSDGGASTDTQYF.

The chain recombines TRBV9 with TRBJ1-1; D may be TRBD1 (5 bases). This CDR3 has 13 amino acids. The germline V and J ends were trimmed by 3 bases and 6 bases, with 12 bases remaining between them. Germline assignment: CDR1 SGDLS and CDR2 YYNGEE. The CDR3 DNA reads as TGTGCCAGCAGCGCCGGGACTGGGGCTGAAGCTTTCTTT. It yields the protein CASSAGTGAEAFF.

The chain employs TRBV10-3 and TRBJ1-5; a possible D gene is TRBD1 (5 bases). The CDR3 runs to 13 residues. V was pared by 4 bases and J by 5 bases, with 9 bases between. Germline V gene sequence: CDR1 ENHRY, CDR2 SYGVKD. As DNA, the CDR3 is TGTGCCATCAGTGGCAGGGAAGATCAGCCCCAGCATTTT. This encodes CAISGREDQPQHF.

This chain joins TRBV7-2 and TRBJ1-5; D unclear. The CDR3 runs to 15 residues. The V end was cut by 2 bases, the J end by 7 bases, with 15 bases between. CDR1 and CDR2 (germline): SGHTA, FQGNSA. For the CDR3, the DNA is TGTGCCAGCAGCTTATCGATGGGCGGTTACCAGCCCCAGCATTTT. Its protein product is CASSLSMGGYQPQHF.

The chain joins TRBV2 to TRBJ2-5; D is ambiguous. The germline V and J ends were trimmed by 2 bases and 2 bases, with 3 bases remaining between them. CDR1 SNHLY and CDR2 FYNNEI come from the germline V gene. This CDR3 has 12 residues. The CDR3 sequence: CASSERQETQYF. The CDR3 bases are TGTGCCAGCAGTGAAAGGCAAGAGACCCAGTACTTC.

The gene calls are TRBV4-1 and TRBJ2-7, with 8 bases identical to TRBD1. With V trimmed by 3 bases and J by 3 bases, 4 bases remained unmatched. The length of the CDR3 is 14 residues. Per germline, CDR1 MGHRA and CDR2 YSYEKL. CDR3 bases: TGCGCCAGCAGCCACTGGACAGGGAGCTACGAGCAGTACTTC. The encoded protein is CASSHWTGSYEQYF.

In its sample, this clone was seen a few times. This chain joins TRBV2 and TRBJ1-6; tentative D call: TRBD1 (6 bases). CDR3 length equals 15 residues. The germline V gene has CDR1 SNHLY and CDR2 FYNNEI. The germline V and J ends were trimmed by 5 bases and 10 bases, with 18 bases remaining between them. Here the CDR3 reads CASSFPAGDGSPLHF. CDR3 coding DNA: TGTGCCAGCAGTTTTCCCGCAGGGGACGGATCACCCCTCCACTTT.

The genes are TRBV4-2 and TRBJ1-1; D remains ambiguous. V was cut by 0 bases and J by 4 bases, with 6 bases left in between. This CDR3 comprises 13 residues. CDR1 LGHNA and CDR2 YNFKEQ come from the germline V gene. For the CDR3, the DNA is TGTGCCAGCAGCCAAGATCATAGCACTGAAGCTTTCTTT. Amino acids: CASSQDHSTEAFF.

A remark on this clone: The same CDR3 also results from other DNA sequences found in this sample. The genes are TRBV2 and TRBJ2-5; TRBD1 matches at 11 bases. The V segment lost 2 bases and the J segment 4 bases; nucleotides outside the gene matches: 3. CDR1 and CDR2 from the germline V gene are SNHLY and FYNNEI. The CDR3 has 15 amino acids. The CDR3 coding sequence is TGTGCCAGCAGTGAAAGGACAGGGGGCAGAGAGACCCAGTACTTC. Its protein is CASSERTGGRETQYF.

V usage is TRBV4-3 and J usage is TRBJ2-2; D call uncertain. This CDR3 spans 14 amino acids. Germline values: CDR1 LGHNA, CDR2 YSLEER. The ends were cut back, 2 bases at V and 3 bases at J, with 7 bases in the middle. CDR3 nucleotide sequence: TGCGCCAGCAGCCAACACGGGTACACCGGGGAGCTGTTTTTT. Protein product: CASSQHGYTGELFF.

Details on this clone: Different DNA sequences within this sample yield the same CDR3. This chain uses TRBV6-1 with TRBJ1-1; D is perhaps TRBD1 (5 bases). Germline V gene lookup returns CDR1 MNHNS and CDR2 SASEGT. V gave up 0 bases and J gave up 12 bases, with 14 bases separating them. The CDR3 runs 13 residues. The CDR3 reads CASSEARGTWTFF. The DNA of the CDR3 is TGTGCCAGCAGTGAAGCGCGAGGGACCTGGACTTTCTTT.

This chain uses TRBV28 with TRBJ2-7; TRBD1 matches 9 bases. J gave up 3 bases and V 5 bases, and 8 bases lay outside the gene matches. There are 15 residues in the CDR3. Germline-derived CDR1 and CDR2 are MDHEN and SYDVKM. Here the CDR3 DNA reads TGTGCCAGCAGTCAAGTACGGGGACAGGGCTACGAGCAGTACTTC. Translation gives CASSQVRGQGYEQYF.

The rearrangement joins TRBV19 to TRBJ1-5; D is uncertain. The CDR3 is 15 residues long. The germline gives CDR1 LNHDA, CDR2 SQIVND (reference sequence). Trimming stripped 2 bases from V and 3 bases from J, with 11 bases between. This CDR3 is CASSIQARSNQPQHF. CDR3 bases: TGTGCCAGTAGTATACAGGCCCGCTCCAATCAGCCCCAGCATTTT.

The chain employs TRBV2 and TRBJ2-7; D tentatively fits TRBD1 or TRBD2 (5 bases each). This CDR3 spans 16 amino acids. V lost 2 bases and J 2 bases, leaving 16 bases between the germline ends. Germline loops: CDR1 SNHLY, CDR2 FYNNEI. The CDR3 DNA sequence: TGTGCCAGCAGTGAACCGGGGCGTCTGGAGGCCTACGAGCAGTACTTC. Protein: CASSEPGRLEAYEQYF.